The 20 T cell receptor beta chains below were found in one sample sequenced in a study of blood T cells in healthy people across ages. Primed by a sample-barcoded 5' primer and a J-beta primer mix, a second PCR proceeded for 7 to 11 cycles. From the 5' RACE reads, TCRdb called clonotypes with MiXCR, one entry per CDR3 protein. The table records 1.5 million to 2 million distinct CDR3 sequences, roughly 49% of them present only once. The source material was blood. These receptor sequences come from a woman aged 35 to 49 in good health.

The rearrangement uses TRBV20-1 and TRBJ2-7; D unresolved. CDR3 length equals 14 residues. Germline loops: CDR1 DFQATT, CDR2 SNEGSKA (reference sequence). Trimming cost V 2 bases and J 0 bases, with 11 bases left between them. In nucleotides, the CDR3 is TGCAGTGCTAGATCCCCCGCTAGCTCCTACGAGCAGTACTTC. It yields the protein CSARSPASSYEQYF.

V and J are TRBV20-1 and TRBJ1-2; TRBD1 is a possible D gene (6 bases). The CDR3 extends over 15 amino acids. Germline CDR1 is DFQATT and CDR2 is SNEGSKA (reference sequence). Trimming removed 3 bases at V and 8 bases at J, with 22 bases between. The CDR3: CSASPTGKARKGYTF. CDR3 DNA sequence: TGCAGTGCTAGTCCCACAGGGAAAGCCCGCAAGGGCTACACCTTC.

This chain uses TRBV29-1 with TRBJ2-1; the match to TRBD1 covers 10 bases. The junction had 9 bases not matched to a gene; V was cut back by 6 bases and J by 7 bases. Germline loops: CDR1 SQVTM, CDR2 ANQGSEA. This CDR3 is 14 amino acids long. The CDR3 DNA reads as TGCAGCGTGGCGGGGACAGGGGTTTTGAATGAGCAGTTCTTC. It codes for CSVAGTGVLNEQFF.

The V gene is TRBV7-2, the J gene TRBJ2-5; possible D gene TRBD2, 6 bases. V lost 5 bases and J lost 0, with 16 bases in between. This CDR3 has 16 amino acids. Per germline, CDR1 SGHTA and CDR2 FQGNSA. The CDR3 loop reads CASSLLRRAYQETQYF. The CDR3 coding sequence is TGTGCCAGCAGCCTCTTAAGGAGGGCCTACCAAGAGACCCAGTACTTC.

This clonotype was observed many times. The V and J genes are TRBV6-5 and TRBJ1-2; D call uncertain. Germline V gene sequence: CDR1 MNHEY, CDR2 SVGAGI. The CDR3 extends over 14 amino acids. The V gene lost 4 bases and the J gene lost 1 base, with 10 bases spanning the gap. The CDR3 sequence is CASSSLYFNYGYTF. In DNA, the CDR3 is TGTGCCAGCAGTTCCCTTTACTTTAACTATGGCTACACCTTC.

The CDR3 DNA reads TGTGCCAGCAGTCCTCACGGGACAGGTGACTGGAACTATGGCTACACCTTC. This codes for CASSPHGTGDWNYGYTF. The chain joins TRBV27 to TRBJ1-2; 8 bases map to TRBD1. The V gene's germline CDR1 is MNHEY and CDR2 SMNVEV (reference sequence). CDR3 size: 17 residues. Trimming removed 5 bases from V and 2 bases from J; junction bases left unmatched: 13.

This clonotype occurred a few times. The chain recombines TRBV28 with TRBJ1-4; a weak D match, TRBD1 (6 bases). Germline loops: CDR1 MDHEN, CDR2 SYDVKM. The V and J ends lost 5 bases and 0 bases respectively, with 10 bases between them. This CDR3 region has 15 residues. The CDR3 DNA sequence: TGTGCCAGCAGTCCGGGACATGCAACTAATGAAAAACTGTTTTTT. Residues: CASSPGHATNEKLFF.

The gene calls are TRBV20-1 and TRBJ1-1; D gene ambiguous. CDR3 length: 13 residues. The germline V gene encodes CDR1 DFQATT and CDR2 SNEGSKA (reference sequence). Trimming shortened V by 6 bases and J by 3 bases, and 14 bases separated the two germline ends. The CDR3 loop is CSAAQRPDTEAFF. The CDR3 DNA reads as TGCAGTGCCGCCCAACGTCCGGACACTGAAGCTTTCTTT.

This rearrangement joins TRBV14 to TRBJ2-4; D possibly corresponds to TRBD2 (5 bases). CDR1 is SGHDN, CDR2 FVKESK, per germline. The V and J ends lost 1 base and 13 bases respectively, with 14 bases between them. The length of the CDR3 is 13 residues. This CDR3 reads CASSQARTWEQYF. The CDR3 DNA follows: TGTGCCAGCAGCCAAGCCAGGACGTGGGAGCAGTACTTC.

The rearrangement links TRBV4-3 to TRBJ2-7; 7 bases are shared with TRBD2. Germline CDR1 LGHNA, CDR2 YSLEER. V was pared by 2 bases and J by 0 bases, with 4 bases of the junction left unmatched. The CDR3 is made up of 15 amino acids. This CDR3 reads CASSQLADNSYEQYF. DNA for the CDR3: TGCGCCAGCAGCCAACTAGCGGACAACTCCTACGAGCAGTACTTC.

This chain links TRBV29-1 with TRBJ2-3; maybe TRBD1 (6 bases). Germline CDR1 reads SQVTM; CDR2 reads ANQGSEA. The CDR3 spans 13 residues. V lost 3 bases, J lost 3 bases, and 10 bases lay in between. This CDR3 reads CSVEVGATDTQYF. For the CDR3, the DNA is TGCAGCGTTGAGGTGGGGGCTACAGATACGCAGTATTTT.

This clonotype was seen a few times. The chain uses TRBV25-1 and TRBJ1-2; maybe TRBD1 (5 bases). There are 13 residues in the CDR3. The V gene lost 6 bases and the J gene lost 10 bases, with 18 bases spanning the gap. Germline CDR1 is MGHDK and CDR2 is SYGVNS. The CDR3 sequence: CASRLVGTNDYTF. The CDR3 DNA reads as TGTGCCAGCAGACTAGTCGGGACCAATGACTACACCTTC.

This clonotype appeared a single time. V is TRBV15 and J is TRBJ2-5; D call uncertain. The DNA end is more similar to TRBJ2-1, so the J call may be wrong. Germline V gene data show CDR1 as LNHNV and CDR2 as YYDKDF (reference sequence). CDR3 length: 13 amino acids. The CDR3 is CATSRSQQETQFF. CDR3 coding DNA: TGTGCCACCAGCAGGAGCCAGCAAGAGACCCAGTTCTTC.

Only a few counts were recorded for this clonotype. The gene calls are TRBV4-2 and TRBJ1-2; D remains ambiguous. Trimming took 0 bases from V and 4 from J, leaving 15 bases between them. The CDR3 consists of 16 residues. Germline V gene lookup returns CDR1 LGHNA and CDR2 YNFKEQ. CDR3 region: CASSQEGRTSSYGYTF. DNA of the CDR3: TGTGCCAGCAGCCAAGAGGGAAGGACTTCCTCCTATGGCTACACCTTC.

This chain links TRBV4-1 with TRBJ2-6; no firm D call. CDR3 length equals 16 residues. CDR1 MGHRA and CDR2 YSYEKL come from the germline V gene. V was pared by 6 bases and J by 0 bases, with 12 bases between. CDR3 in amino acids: CASSEHLISGANVLTF. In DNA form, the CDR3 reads TGCGCCAGCAGTGAACACCTTATCTCTGGGGCCAACGTCCTGACTTTC.

This chain's CDR3 is CATSRVANPQETQYF. In nucleotides, the CDR3 is TGTGCCACCAGCAGAGTTGCGAACCCCCAAGAGACCCAGTACTTC. V gene TRBV15 combines with J gene TRBJ2-5; D unclear. Germline V gene lookup returns CDR1 LNHNV and CDR2 YYDKDF (reference sequence). CDR3 length equals 15 residues. Deletions cut 1 base from V and 1 base from J, with 10 bases between.

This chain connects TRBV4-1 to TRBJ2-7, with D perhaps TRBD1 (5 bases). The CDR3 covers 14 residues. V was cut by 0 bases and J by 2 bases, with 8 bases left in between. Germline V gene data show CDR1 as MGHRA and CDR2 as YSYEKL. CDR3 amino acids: CASSQEVTAYEQYF. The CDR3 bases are TGCGCCAGCAGCCAAGAGGTGACAGCCTACGAGCAGTACTTC.

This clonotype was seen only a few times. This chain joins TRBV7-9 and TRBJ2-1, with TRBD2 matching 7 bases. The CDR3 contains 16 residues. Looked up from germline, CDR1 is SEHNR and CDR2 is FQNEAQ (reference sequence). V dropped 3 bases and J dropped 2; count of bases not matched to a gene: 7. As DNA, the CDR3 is TGTGCCAGCAGCTTCCAGGGCGGGGGAGCCTACAATGAGCAGTTCTTC. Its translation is CASSFQGGGAYNEQFF.

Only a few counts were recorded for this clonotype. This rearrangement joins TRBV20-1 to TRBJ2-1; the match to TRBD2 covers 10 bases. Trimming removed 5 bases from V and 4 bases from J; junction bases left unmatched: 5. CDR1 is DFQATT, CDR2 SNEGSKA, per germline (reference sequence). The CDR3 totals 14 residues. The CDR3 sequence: CSAVRTSGYNEQFF. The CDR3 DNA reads TGCAGTGCTGTCCGGACTAGCGGTTACAATGAGCAGTTCTTC.

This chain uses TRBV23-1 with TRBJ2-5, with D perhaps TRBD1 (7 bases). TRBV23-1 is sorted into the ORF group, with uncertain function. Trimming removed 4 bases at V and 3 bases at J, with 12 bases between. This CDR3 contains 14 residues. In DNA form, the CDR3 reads TGCGCCAGCAGTCTTTGCGGGACAGAAGAGACCCAGTACTTC. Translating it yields CASSLCGTEETQYF.